This is a list of T cell receptor beta chains from one sample in a study of T cells after somatic rescue of genetic block. The table came from immunoSEQ multiplex PCR; TCRdb's copy has only in-frame clones and leaves some out. This sample has around 100,000 clones, with about 93% found just once. The sequenced sample consisted of peripheral blood mononuclear cells (PBMCs). All receptors derive from a young woman. CDR3s include the opening cysteine and the closing phenylalanine or tryptophan. A D gene is named only where the DNA matches it firmly. Clone size is given for some rows only: seen once, a few or many times, or a class if the clone is expanded.

J gene	V gene	clone size	D gene	CDR3 protein	CDR3 DNA
TRBJ1-1	TRBV10-3	NA	TRBD1	CAISESNRGWTEAFF	TGTGCCATCAGTGAGTCTAACAGGGGGTGGACTGAAGCTTTCTTT
TRBJ2-2	TRBV30	NA	NA	CAWSMRSWGFNTGELFF	TGTGCCTGGAGTATGAGAAGTTGGGGATTTAACACCGGGGAGCTGTTTTTT
TRBJ2-3	TRBV9	NA	NA	CASNKGESAVDTQYF	TGTGCCAGCAACAAGGGCGAGTCGGCGGTAGATACGCAGTATTTT
TRBJ2-1	TRBV7-2	NA	TRBD2	CASSLESGLAGGFYNEQFF	TGTGCCAGCAGCTTAGAGTCGGGACTAGCGGGGGGATTCTACAATGAGCAGTTCTTC
TRBJ2-7	TRBV4-3	once	NA	CASSQQRADFTYEQYF	TGCGCCAGCAGCCAACAAAGGGCGGATTTCACCTACGAGCAGTACTTC
TRBJ2-5	TRBV7-9	NA	NA	CASSSQGKETQYF	TGTGCCAGCAGCTCACAGGGAAAAGAGACCCAGTACTTC
TRBJ1-1	TRBV27	NA	NA	CASSLWGGVNTEAFF	TGTGCCAGCAGTTTATGGGGAGGGGTGAACACTGAAGCTTTCTTT
TRBJ2-3	TRBV10-3	once	TRBD1	CAIRGTAKTDTQYF	TGTGCCATCAGAGGGACAGCCAAAACAGATACGCAGTATTTT
TRBJ1-2	TRBV7-9	NA	NA	CASSLEIGSSWGYTF	TGTGCCAGCAGCTTAGAAATCGGGAGCTCGTGGGGCTACACCTTC
TRBJ2-6	TRBV11-2	once	NA	CASSPNLAGANVLTF	TGTGCCAGCAGCCCAAACTTGGCTGGGGCCAACGTCCTGACTTTC
TRBJ1-4	TRBV4-3	few	NA	CASSQVVGGNEKLFF	TGCGCCAGCAGCCAAGTAGTAGGGGGGAATGAAAAACTGTTTTTT
TRBJ2-7	TRBV19	once	NA	CASSTPGQSSYEQYF	TGTGCCAGTAGTACTCCGGGTCAAAGCTCCTACGAGCAGTACTTC
TRBJ2-7	TRBV7-8	NA	NA	CASSLSAYEQYF	TGTGCCAGCAGCTTATCTGCTTACGAGCAGTACTTC
TRBJ1-3	TRBV6-4	NA	NA	CASSRDGSSGNTIYF	TGTGCCAGCAGCCGGGACGGGAGCTCTGGAAACACCATATATTTT
TRBJ1-2	TRBV27	few	NA	CASSPPGSNYGYTF	TGTGCCAGCAGCCCCCCGGGTAGTAACTATGGCTACACCTTC
TRBJ2-7	TRBV5-1	NA	TRBD2	CASSLKAGAPYEQYF	TGCGCCAGCAGCTTAAAAGCGGGGGCCCCCTACGAGCAGTACTTC
TRBJ1-6	TRBV11-2	NA	NA	CASSPGLQSPLHF	TGTGCCAGCAGTCCCGGACTCCAATCACCCCTCCACTTT
TRBJ1-1	TRBV6-5	NA	NA	CASSTPPGRWTEAFF	TGTGCCAGCAGTACCCCCCCAGGGAGGTGGACTGAAGCTTTCTTT
TRBJ2-7	TRBV27	NA	TRBD1	CASSPGQGTAYEQYF	TGTGCCAGCAGTCCGGGACAGGGTACGGCCTACGAGCAGTACTTC
TRBJ1-4	TRBV10-3	NA	NA	CAPRVSPLTNEKLFF	TGTGCCCCCCGGGTCAGTCCCCTAACTAATGAAAAACTGTTTTTT
TRBJ2-7	TRBV29-1	NA	TRBD2	CSVEEGGGSDEQYF	TGCAGCGTTGAAGAGGGCGGGGGGAGCGACGAGCAGTACTTC
TRBJ1-3	TRBV9	NA	NA	CASSVSSGYGGNTIYF	TGTGCCAGCAGCGTAAGCTCAGGGTATGGAGGAAACACCATATATTTT
TRBJ1-4	TRBV6-6	NA	NA	CASSYGGHENEKLFF	TGTGCCAGCAGTTACGGAGGGCATGAAAATGAAAAACTGTTTTTT
TRBJ1-2	TRBV29-1	NA	NA	CSVETLRSYTF	TGCAGCGTTGAAACTCTCAGGTCCTACACCTTC
TRBJ2-2	TRBV19	NA	NA	CASSIARGYTGELFF	TGTGCCAGTAGTATTGCCAGGGGTTACACCGGGGAGCTGTTTTTT
TRBJ2-7	TRBV27	NA	NA	CASSLRRNYEQYF	TGTGCCAGCAGTTTACGAAGAAACTACGAGCAGTACTTC
TRBJ1-2	TRBV11-1	NA	NA	CASSFPGRGYTF	TGTGCCAGCAGCTTCCCGGGGCGCGGCTACACCTTC
TRBJ2-2	TRBV30	once	NA	CAWSWDTTNTGELFF	TGTGCCTGGAGCTGGGACACTACGAACACCGGGGAGCTGTTTTTT
TRBJ1-2	TRBV28	NA	NA	CASSLSARGYGYTF	TGTGCCAGCAGTTTATCGGCCAGGGGCTATGGCTACACCTTC
TRBJ2-2	TRBV6-1	NA	NA	CASSLEGTGELFF	TGTGCCAGCAGTTTGGAGGGTACCGGGGAGCTGTTTTTT
TRBJ2-5	TRBV4-2	NA	NA	CASSPGAMGETQYF	TGTGCCAGCAGCCCTGGAGCGATGGGGGAGACCCAGTACTTC
TRBJ2-5	TRBV19	NA	NA	CASSKGETQYF	TGTGCCAGTAGTAAGGGGGAGACCCAGTACTTC
TRBJ2-1	TRBV27	NA	TRBD2	CASSIAGGTTYNEQFF	TGTGCCAGCAGCATAGCGGGGGGGACTACCTACAATGAGCAGTTCTTC
TRBJ2-3	TRBV27	NA	NA	CASSSRTVDTQYF	TGTGCCAGCAGTTCCCGCACGGTAGATACGCAGTATTTT
TRBJ1-3	TRBV4-2	few	NA	CASSQDNKGSNTIYF	TGTGCCAGCAGCCAAGATAATAAGGGTTCGAACACCATATATTTT
TRBJ2-7	TRBV5-1	NA	NA	CASSLVDGTDTYEQYF	TGCGCCAGCAGCTTGGTAGATGGGACGGATACCTACGAGCAGTACTTC
TRBJ1-4	TRBV2	NA	NA	CASRLTLRQNEKLFF	TGTGCCAGCAGACTGACGCTTAGACAGAATGAAAAACTGTTTTTT
TRBJ1-1	TRBV19	once	TRBD1	CASSSQDRTGQAFF	TGTGCCAGTAGTTCCCAGGATAGGACAGGGCAAGCTTTCTTT
TRBJ1-1	TRBV27	NA	TRBD1	CASSSRQGKSVTEAFF	TGTGCCAGCAGTTCCAGACAGGGGAAGTCGGTCACTGAAGCTTTCTTT
TRBJ1-1	TRBV27	NA	TRBD1	CASRRDRGGLNTEAFF	TGTGCCAGCAGGCGAGACAGGGGGGGCCTGAACACTGAAGCTTTCTTT
TRBJ1-4	TRBV2	NA	NA	CASGNYATNEKLFF	TGTGCCAGCGGAAACTATGCAACTAATGAAAAACTGTTTTTT
TRBJ2-5	TRBV5-6	NA	TRBD1	CASSLLQGVGETQYF	TGTGCCAGCAGCTTGTTGCAGGGGGTTGGAGAGACCCAGTACTTC
TRBJ1-2	TRBV6-5	once	NA	CASSYSPDISGYTF	TGTGCCAGCAGTTACTCGCCGGACATAAGTGGCTACACCTTC
TRBJ2-5	TRBV29-1	NA	TRBD2	CSVEKVAGERETQYF	TGCAGCGTTGAAAAGGTAGCGGGGGAAAGAGAGACCCAGTACTTC
TRBJ2-7	TRBV5-1	NA	TRBD1	CASSLGQGRYEQYF	TGCGCCAGCAGCTTAGGACAGGGGAGATACGAGCAGTACTTC
TRBJ2-7	TRBV10-3	NA	NA	CAVSYELGQYF	TGTGCCGTCTCCTACGAGTTGGGGCAGTACTTC
TRBJ2-3	TRBV2	NA	TRBD2	CASNLAGVDTQYF	TGTGCCAGCAATCTAGCGGGGGTAGATACGCAGTATTTT
TRBJ1-6	TRBV28	NA	NA	CASTRGGSPLHF	TGTGCCAGCACCCGAGGGGGATCACCCCTCCACTTT
TRBJ2-5	TRBV2	NA	NA	CASSNQGWETQYF	TGTGCCAGCAGTAATCAGGGATGGGAGACCCAGTACTTC
TRBJ2-2	TRBV4-3	NA	TRBD2	CASSQDNGGANTGELFF	TGCGCCAGCAGCCAAGATAATGGGGGGGCGAACACCGGGGAGCTGTTTTTT
TRBJ2-3	TRBV11-2	NA	NA	CASSLSRLTDTQYF	TGTGCCAGCAGCTTATCTCGCCTCACAGATACGCAGTATTTT
TRBJ2-5	TRBV11-2	once	NA	CASSFVGSGETQYF	TGTGCCAGCAGCTTTGTAGGGTCGGGAGAGACCCAGTACTTC
TRBJ2-7	TRBV18	NA	TRBD2	CASSPRSGGADEQYF	TGTGCCAGCTCACCACGAAGCGGGGGGGCCGACGAGCAGTACTTC
TRBJ1-2	TRBV30	NA	TRBD1	CAWIDRALYGYTF	TGTGCCTGGATCGACAGGGCACTCTATGGCTACACCTTC
TRBJ2-7	TRBV5-1	NA	TRBD1	CASSSDRAAYEQYF	TGCGCCAGCAGCTCGGACAGGGCGGCCTACGAGCAGTACTTC
TRBJ2-7	TRBV6-6	NA	NA	CASSYSKGAGYEQYF	TGTGCCAGCAGTTACTCGAAGGGGGCGGGGTACGAGCAGTACTTC